Sequencing of this T cell receptor (beta chain) was carried out in a study of T-cell memory formation after mild COVID-19. Sample barcodes and UMIs were carried by the TCR alpha and TCR beta cDNA libraries that 5'RACE generated with constant-segment primers. TCRdb passed the 5' RACE reads through MiXCR, listing each CDR3 protein once. The sample yields 300,000 to 350,000 distinct CDR3 sequences, 14% seen once. This CDR3 region has 16 residues. The V end lost 2 bases, the J end lost 7 bases, and 17 bases lay between the germline ends. CDR1 is SGHAT, CDR2 FQNNGV, per germline. Source material: PBMCs or a T cell subset sorted from them (not recorded which). This chain joins TRBV11-2 and TRBJ1-4; possibly TRBD1 for D (5 bases). The sequence came from a man younger than 30 who had mild COVID-19 (a few samples of this study predate the infection). Cell type and time point are not known. CDR3 DNA: TGTGCCAGCAGCTTACTGAGCGGCAGGGTCGGTGAAAAACTGTTTTTT. This codes for CASSLLSGRVGEKLFF.